The 23 T cell receptor beta chains in this list originate from one sample, sequenced in a study of T-cell reconstitution after alpha-beta-depleted transplantation in children. Unique molecular identifiers were incorporated into the prepared TCRbeta library. TCRdb reprocessed the PCR reads via MiXCR and lists one record per CDR3 protein. Of hundreds of thousands of distinct CDR3 sequences listed, 16% are singletons. The sample consisted of PBMCs from the stem cell graft donor, taken from the stem cell graft. The source is a human donor who donated a stem cell graft to a child with acute myeloid leukemia.

Only a few counts were recorded for this clonotype. The chain combines TRBV11-2 with TRBJ1-1; D is ambiguous. The CDR3 covers 14 residues. CDR1 SGHAT and CDR2 FQNNGV come from the germline V gene. Deletions cut 0 bases from V and 3 bases from J, with 8 bases between. The CDR3 coding sequence is TGTGCCAGCAGCTTAGAGATGCTGGACACTGAAGCTTTCTTT. This codes for CASSLEMLDTEAFF.

This clonotype was counted a few times. The V call is TRBV7-2, the J call TRBJ2-2; D call uncertain. V was cut by 5 bases and J by 8 bases, with 9 bases left in between. The CDR3 covers 12 residues. Germline CDR1 and CDR2: SGHTA and FQGNSA. In DNA form, the CDR3 reads TGTGCCAGCAGCCCCCCATTGGGGGAGCTGTTTTTT. It translates to CASSPPLGELFF.

This clonotype was counted a few times. The V and J genes are TRBV12-3 or TRBV12-4 and TRBJ2-7; 10 bases map to TRBD2. After removal of 2 bases from V and 4 bases from J, the junction contained 20 bases not matched to a gene. The CDR3 loop spans 20 amino acids. The DNA of the CDR3 is TGTGCCAGCAGTTTACTGCGGGGTCCGAGGGTAGCGGGGGGTATGTACGAGCAGTACTTC. Translating gives CASSLLRGPRVAGGMYEQYF.

The V gene is TRBV5-1, the J gene TRBJ2-1; 10 bases map to TRBD2. The CDR3 is 15 amino acids. J lost 7 bases, V lost 2 bases, and 6 bases had no gene match. Per the germline V gene, CDR1 is SGHRS and CDR2 is YFSETQ. The CDR3 loop is CASSFRTSGTNEQFF. The CDR3, as DNA: TGCGCCAGCAGCTTCCGGACTAGCGGCACTAATGAGCAGTTCTTC.

Points on this clonotype: This sequence may be a read error, since a much larger clone differs from it by one base. V and J are TRBV25-1 and TRBJ1-1; D may be TRBD1 (5 bases). Germline loops: CDR1 MGHDK, CDR2 SYGVNS. With 1 base removed from V and 3 bases from J, the gap between germline ends came to 6 bases. This CDR3 contains 13 residues. The CDR3 nucleotides are TGTGCCAGCAGTGAATGGGGCCACACTGAAGCTTTCTTT. Translated, it gives CASSEWGHTEAFF. The variable domain in full, with the rest retrieved from reference TRBV25-1 and TRBJ1-1, is EADIYQTPRYLVIGTGKKITLECSQTMGHDKMYWYQQDPGMELHLIHYSYGVNSTEKGDLSSESTVSRIRTEHFPLTLESARPSHTSQYLCASSEWGHTEAFFGQGTRLTVV.

Ten or more counts support this clonotype. CDR3 protein: CAWSVAASGNTIYF. DNA of the CDR3: TGTGCCTGGAGTGTCGCCGCTTCTGGAAACACCATATATTTT. The rearrangement joins TRBV30 to TRBJ1-3; no firm D call. The germline gives CDR1 GTSNPN, CDR2 SVGIG (reference sequence). This CDR3 spans 14 amino acids. The ends were cut back, 0 bases at V and 1 base at J, with 7 bases in the middle.

At least ten counts were recorded for this clonotype. The V call is TRBV7-9, the J call TRBJ2-5, with 7 bases lining up with TRBD1. J gave up 1 base and V 2 bases, and 7 bases lay outside the gene matches. The CDR3 is made up of 16 amino acids. The V gene's germline CDR1 is SEHNR and CDR2 FQNEAQ (reference sequence). CDR3 sequence: CASSLNTGELQETQYF. CDR3 DNA sequence: TGTGCCAGCAGCTTAAACACAGGGGAGCTCCAAGAGACCCAGTACTTC.

This clonotype has at least ten counts. The chain is built from TRBV20-1 and TRBJ1-5; 7 nucleotides align to TRBD1. Germline V gene lookup returns CDR1 DFQATT and CDR2 SNEGSKA (reference sequence). CDR3 length equals 14 residues. V was clipped by 4 bases and J by 2 bases; unmatched bases: 5. CDR3: CSATRQGGNQPQHF. The CDR3 DNA reads as TGCAGTGCTACTAGACAGGGCGGCAATCAGCCCCAGCATTTT.

This clonotype was recorded at least ten times. V and J are TRBV29-1 and TRBJ1-2; D not certain. Germline values: CDR1 SQVTM, CDR2 ANQGSEA. Trimming pared 1 base from V and 7 bases from J, leaving 7 bases between. This CDR3 contains 11 residues. The CDR3 nucleotides read TGCAGCGTTGAAGGGGCGAGTGGCTACACCTTC. It is translated as CSVEGASGYTF.

The table lists this clonotype with many counts. This chain uses TRBV7-2 with TRBJ1-6; the D is unclear. Trimming took off 1 base at V and 14 bases at J, with 9 bases between the two ends. Germline CDR1 and CDR2: SGHTA and FQGNSA. The CDR3 extends over 12 amino acids. The CDR3 loop is CASSLVAGSLHF. The CDR3 DNA sequence: TGTGCCAGCAGCTTAGTTGCAGGTTCCCTCCACTTT.

This clonotype appeared many times. The V gene is TRBV20-1, the J gene TRBJ2-7; D remains ambiguous. This CDR3 contains 15 residues. Trimming removed 3 bases at V and 0 bases at J, with 15 bases between. Germline-derived CDR1 and CDR2 are DFQATT and SNEGSKA (reference sequence). CDR3 amino acids: CSASSLNGDSYEQYF. The CDR3 DNA sequence: TGCAGTGCTAGTAGTCTAAATGGGGACTCCTACGAGCAGTACTTC.

The chain couples TRBV7-2 to TRBJ2-5; D uncertain. The germline V and J ends were trimmed by 4 bases and 4 bases, with 13 bases remaining between them. Germline-derived CDR1 and CDR2 are SGHTA and FQGNSA. CDR3 length equals 14 residues. CDR3 coding DNA: TGTGCCAGCAGCTCCTCGCAAGCACTAGAGACCCAGTACTTC. As protein: CASSSSQALETQYF.

Comment on this clonotype: The junction and the germline gene differ at one end; a read error may be behind it. The chain recombines TRBV4-2 with TRBJ2-2; 7 nucleotides line up with TRBD2. CDR3 length: 14 amino acids. Germline V gene data show CDR1 as LGHNA and CDR2 as YNFKEQ. The CDR3 DNA reads as TGTGCCAGCGGCCAGCGGGGGAACACCGGGGAGCTGTTTTTT. As protein: CASGQRGNTGELFF.

This clonotype was counted ten times or more. The rearrangement joins TRBV7-2 to TRBJ1-1; TRBD1 aligns across 7 bases. Germline V gene lookup returns CDR1 SGHTA and CDR2 FQGNSA. CDR3 length: 13 amino acids. After removal of 5 bases from V and 9 bases from J, the junction contained 9 bases not matched to a gene. CDR3 region: CASSPDRVNKAFF. The CDR3 region has the DNA TGTGCCAGCAGCCCCGACAGGGTGAACAAAGCTTTCTTT.

The sample holds many counts of this clonotype. The chain links TRBV25-1 to TRBJ1-6, with 8 bases lining up with TRBD1. Germline V gives CDR1 MGHDK, CDR2 SYGVNS. With V trimmed by 2 bases and J by 9 bases, 6 bases remained unmatched. The length of the CDR3 is 15 residues. DNA for the CDR3: TGTGCCAGCAGTGAAACGACAGGGGCCGGTTCACCCCTCCACTTT. It codes for CASSETTGAGSPLHF.

The rearrangement links TRBV6-2 or TRBV6-3 to TRBJ1-4; the D gene is possibly TRBD1 (5 bases). Germline lookup yields CDR1 MNHEY and CDR2 SVGEGT. Trimming removed 2 bases from V and 10 bases from J, with 11 bases in between. The CDR3 runs 13 residues. CDR3 in amino acids: CASSYGTRAKLFF. In DNA, the CDR3 is TGTGCCAGCAGTTACGGGACCCGAGCAAAACTGTTTTTT.

V is TRBV7-8 and J is TRBJ1-2, with 8 bases matching TRBD1. Germline V lookup: CDR1 SGHVS, CDR2 FQNEAQ. CDR3 length equals 15 residues. Losses at the gene ends were 1 base for V and 3 bases for J; bases not matched to a gene: 4. CDR3 nucleotides: TGTGCCAGCAGCTTAGGACAGGGGCTTTACTATGGCTACACCTTC. This codes for CASSLGQGLYYGYTF.

The J gene is TRBJ1-1, the V gene TRBV14, with 7 bases fitting TRBD1. The V gene's germline CDR1 is SGHDN and CDR2 FVKESK. This CDR3 contains 15 residues. J gave up 1 base and V 4 bases, and 6 bases lay outside the gene matches. CDR3 loop: CASSPGQSRNTEAFF. The CDR3 DNA reads TGTGCCAGCAGCCCGGGACAGAGCAGGAACACTGAAGCTTTCTTT.

This clonotype has a count of ten or more. This chain connects TRBV5-1 to TRBJ1-2; TRBD1 might be the D (6 bases). The length of the CDR3 is 14 residues. V was cut by 0 bases and J by 4 bases, with 10 bases left in between. CDR1 and CDR2 (germline): SGHRS, YFSETQ. In DNA form, the CDR3 reads TGCGCCAGCAGCTTGGGCTTGACAGGCTATGGCTACACCTTC. It translates to CASSLGLTGYGYTF.

This chain uses TRBV12-3 or TRBV12-4 with TRBJ2-6; D is ambiguous. The V end was cut by 6 bases, the J end by 3 bases, with 6 bases between. The CDR3 length is 13 residues. The chain's CDR3 is CASRNVGANVLTF. The CDR3 nucleotides are TGTGCCAGCAGAAACGTTGGGGCCAACGTCCTGACTTTC.

This clonotype has ten or more counts. V gene TRBV20-1 combines with J gene TRBJ1-1; tentatively, D is TRBD1 (6 bases). Germline V gene data show CDR1 as DFQATT and CDR2 as SNEGSKA (reference sequence). CDR3 length: 14 residues. The V end was cut by 5 bases, the J end by 1 base, with 14 bases between. CDR3 coding DNA: TGCAGTGCTCCCGCGGGGGGCAGGAACACTGAAGCTTTCTTT. As protein: CSAPAGGRNTEAFF.

The CDR3 sequence is CASSLWGVGEQYF. CDR3 nucleotides: TGTGCCAGCAGTTTGTGGGGGGTGGGCGAGCAGTACTTC. The genes are TRBV12-3 or TRBV12-4 and TRBJ2-7; possibly TRBD2 for D (6 bases). This CDR3 has 13 amino acids. V was pared by 3 bases and J by 6 bases, with 12 bases between.

This clonotype came up a few times. V is TRBV11-2 and J is TRBJ1-1, with D unclear. The germline V and J ends were trimmed by 5 bases and 9 bases, with 22 bases remaining between them. Per the germline V gene, CDR1 is SGHAT and CDR2 is FQNNGV. The CDR3 runs 15 residues. CDR3 in DNA: TGTGCCAGCAGCCATCGGCCGGCACAGCTCGTACAAGCTTTCTTT. The encoded protein is CASSHRPAQLVQAFF.